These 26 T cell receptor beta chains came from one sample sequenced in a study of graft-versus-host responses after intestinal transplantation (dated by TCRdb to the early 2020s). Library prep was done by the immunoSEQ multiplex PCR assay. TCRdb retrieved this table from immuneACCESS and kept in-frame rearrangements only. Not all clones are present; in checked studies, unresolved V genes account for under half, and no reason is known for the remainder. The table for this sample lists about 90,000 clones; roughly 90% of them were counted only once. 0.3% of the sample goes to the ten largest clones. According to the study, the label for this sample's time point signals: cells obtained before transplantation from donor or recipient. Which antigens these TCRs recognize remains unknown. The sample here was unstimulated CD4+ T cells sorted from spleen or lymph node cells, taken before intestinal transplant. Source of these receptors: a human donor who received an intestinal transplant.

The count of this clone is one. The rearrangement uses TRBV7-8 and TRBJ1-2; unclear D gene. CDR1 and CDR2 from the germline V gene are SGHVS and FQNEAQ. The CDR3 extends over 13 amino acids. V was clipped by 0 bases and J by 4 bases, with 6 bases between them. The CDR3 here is CASSLADSYGYTF. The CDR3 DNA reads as TGTGCCAGCAGCTTAGCGGACTCCTATGGCTACACCTTC.

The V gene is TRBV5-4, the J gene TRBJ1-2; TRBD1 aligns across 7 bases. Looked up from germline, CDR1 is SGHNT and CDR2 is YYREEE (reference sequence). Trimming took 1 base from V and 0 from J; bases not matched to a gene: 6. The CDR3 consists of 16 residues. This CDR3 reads CASSLKGGDANYGYTF. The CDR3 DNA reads TGTGCCAGCAGCTTGAAAGGGGGCGACGCTAACTATGGCTACACCTTC.

In DNA, the CDR3 is TGTGCCAGCAGTGAATCAGGGGTTGGTTCACCCCTCCACTTT. Encoded protein: CASSESGVGSPLHF. This chain joins TRBV2 and TRBJ1-6; TRBD1 might be the D (6 bases). CDR3 length: 14 residues. From germline, CDR1 is SNHLY and CDR2 FYNNEI. V was trimmed by 2 bases and J by 9 bases, leaving 11 bases between them.

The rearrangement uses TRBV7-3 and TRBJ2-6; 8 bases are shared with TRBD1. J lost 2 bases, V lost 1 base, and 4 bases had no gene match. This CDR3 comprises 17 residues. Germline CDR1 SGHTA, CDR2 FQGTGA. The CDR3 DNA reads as TGTGCCAGCAGCTTAATGGGACAGGCAACTGGGGCCAACGTCCTGACTTTC. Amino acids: CASSLMGQATGANVLTF.

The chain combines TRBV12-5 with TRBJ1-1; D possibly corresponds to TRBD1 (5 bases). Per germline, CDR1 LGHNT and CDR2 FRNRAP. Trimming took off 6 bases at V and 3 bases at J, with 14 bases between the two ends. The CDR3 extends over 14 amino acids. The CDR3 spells CASGPTELYTEAFF. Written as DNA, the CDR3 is TGTGCTAGTGGGCCGACAGAACTATACACTGAAGCTTTCTTT.

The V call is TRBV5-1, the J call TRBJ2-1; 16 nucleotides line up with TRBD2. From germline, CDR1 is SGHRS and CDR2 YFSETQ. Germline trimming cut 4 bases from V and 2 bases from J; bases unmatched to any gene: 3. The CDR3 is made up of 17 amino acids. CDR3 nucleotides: TGCGCCAGCAGCCCGGGACTAGCGGGAGGGACCTACAATGAGCAGTTCTTC. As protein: CASSPGLAGGTYNEQFF.

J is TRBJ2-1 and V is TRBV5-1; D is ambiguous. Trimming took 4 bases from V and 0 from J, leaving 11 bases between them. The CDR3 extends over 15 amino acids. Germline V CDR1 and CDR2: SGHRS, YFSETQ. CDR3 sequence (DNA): TGCGCCAGCAGCCCCATGACGAGCTCCTACAATGAGCAGTTCTTC. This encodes CASSPMTSSYNEQFF.

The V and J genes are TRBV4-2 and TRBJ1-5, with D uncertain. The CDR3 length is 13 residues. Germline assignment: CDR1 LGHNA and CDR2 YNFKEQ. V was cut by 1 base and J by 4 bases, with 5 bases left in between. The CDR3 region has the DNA TGTGCCAGCAGCCAAGCCCGGAATCAGCCCCAGCATTTT. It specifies CASSQARNQPQHF.

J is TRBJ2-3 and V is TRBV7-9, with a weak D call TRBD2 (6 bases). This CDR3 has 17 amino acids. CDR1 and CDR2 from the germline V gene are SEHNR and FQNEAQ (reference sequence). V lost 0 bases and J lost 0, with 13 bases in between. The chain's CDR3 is CASSLAGGLSSTDTQYF. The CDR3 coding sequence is TGTGCCAGCAGCTTAGCCGGAGGGCTATCTAGCACAGATACGCAGTATTTT.

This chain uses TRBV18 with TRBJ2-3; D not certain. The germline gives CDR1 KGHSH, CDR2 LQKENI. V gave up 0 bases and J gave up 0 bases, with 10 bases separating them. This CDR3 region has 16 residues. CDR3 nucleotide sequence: TGTGCCAGCTCACCACCGGGCCTGGAGAGCACAGATACGCAGTATTTT. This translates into CASSPPGLESTDTQYF.

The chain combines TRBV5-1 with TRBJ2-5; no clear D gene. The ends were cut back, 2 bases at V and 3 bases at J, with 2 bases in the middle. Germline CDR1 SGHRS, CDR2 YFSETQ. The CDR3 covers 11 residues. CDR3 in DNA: TGCGCCAGCAGCTTCAAAGAGACCCAGTACTTC. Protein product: CASSFKETQYF.

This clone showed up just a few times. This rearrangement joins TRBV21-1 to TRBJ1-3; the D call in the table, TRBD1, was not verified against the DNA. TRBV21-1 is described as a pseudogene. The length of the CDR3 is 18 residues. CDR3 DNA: TGTGCCAGCAGCAAGACTAAGACAGGGATCTTCTCTGGAAACACCATATATTTT. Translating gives CASSKTKTGIFSGNTIYF.

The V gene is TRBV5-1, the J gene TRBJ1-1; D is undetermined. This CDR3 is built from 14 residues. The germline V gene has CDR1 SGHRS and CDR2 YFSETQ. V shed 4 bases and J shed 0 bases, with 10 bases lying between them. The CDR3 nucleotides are TGCGCCAGCAGCCCCGCCGGTTTGAACACTGAAGCTTTCTTT. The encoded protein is CASSPAGLNTEAFF. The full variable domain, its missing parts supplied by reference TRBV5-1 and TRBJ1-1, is KAGVTQTPRYLIKTRGQQVTLSCSPISGHRSVSWYQQTPGQGLQFLFEYFSETQRNKGNFPGRFSGRQFSNSRSEMNVSTLELGDSALYLCASSPAGLNTEAFFGQGTRLTVV.

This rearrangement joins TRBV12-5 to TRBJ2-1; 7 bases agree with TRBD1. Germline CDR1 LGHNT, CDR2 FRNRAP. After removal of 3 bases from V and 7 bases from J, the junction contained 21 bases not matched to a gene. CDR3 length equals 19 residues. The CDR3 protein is CASGFDPPRERGQKNEQFF. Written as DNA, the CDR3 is TGTGCTAGTGGTTTCGACCCTCCGAGGGAAAGGGGGCAAAAGAATGAGCAGTTCTTC.

The DNA for the CDR3 is TGTGCCAGCAGCCCCCACGGGGTTTCTAGCACAGATACGCAGTATTTT. The encoded protein is CASSPHGVSSTDTQYF. The J gene is TRBJ2-3, the V gene TRBV9, with D perhaps matching TRBD2 (5 bases). Germline CDR1 is SGDLS and CDR2 is YYNGEE. The ends were cut back, 4 bases at V and 0 bases at J, with 15 bases in the middle. This CDR3 is 16 amino acids long.

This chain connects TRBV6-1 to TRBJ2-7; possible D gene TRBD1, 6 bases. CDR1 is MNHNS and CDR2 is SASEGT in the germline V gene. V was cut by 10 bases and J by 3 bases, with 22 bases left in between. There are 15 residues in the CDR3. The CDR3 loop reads CANRTAQSGFYEQYF. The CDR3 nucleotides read TGTGCCAACAGGACAGCCCAGTCTGGATTCTACGAGCAGTACTTC.

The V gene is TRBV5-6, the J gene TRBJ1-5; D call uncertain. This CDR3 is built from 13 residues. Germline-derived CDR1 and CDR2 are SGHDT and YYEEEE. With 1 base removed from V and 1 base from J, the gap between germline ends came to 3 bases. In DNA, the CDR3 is TGTGCCAGCAGCTTGTGGAGCAATCAGCCCCAGCATTTT. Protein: CASSLWSNQPQHF.

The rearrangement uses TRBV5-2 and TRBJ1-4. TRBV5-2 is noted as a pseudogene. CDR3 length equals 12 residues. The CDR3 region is CASGLVGERLFF. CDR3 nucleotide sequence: TGCGCCAGCGGTTTGGTTGGGGAAAGACTGTTTTTT.

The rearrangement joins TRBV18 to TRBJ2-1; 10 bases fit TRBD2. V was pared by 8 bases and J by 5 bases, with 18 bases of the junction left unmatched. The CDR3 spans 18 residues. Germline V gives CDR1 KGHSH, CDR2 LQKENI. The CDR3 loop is CASKNFTQLAGVDNEQFF. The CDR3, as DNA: TGTGCCAGCAAGAATTTCACCCAGCTAGCGGGAGTTGACAATGAGCAGTTCTTC. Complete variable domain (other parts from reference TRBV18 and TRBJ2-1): NAGVMQNPRHLVRRRGQEARLRCSPMKGHSHVYWYRQLPEEGLKFMVYLQKENIIDESGMPKERFSAEFPKEGPSILRIQQVVRGDSAAYFCASKNFTQLAGVDNEQFFGPGTRLTVL.

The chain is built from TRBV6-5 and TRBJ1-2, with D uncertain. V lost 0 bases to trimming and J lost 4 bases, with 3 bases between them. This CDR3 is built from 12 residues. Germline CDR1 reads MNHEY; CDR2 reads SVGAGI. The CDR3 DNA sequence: TGTGCCAGCAGTTACTCCAGCTATGGCTACACCTTC. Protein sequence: CASSYSSYGYTF.

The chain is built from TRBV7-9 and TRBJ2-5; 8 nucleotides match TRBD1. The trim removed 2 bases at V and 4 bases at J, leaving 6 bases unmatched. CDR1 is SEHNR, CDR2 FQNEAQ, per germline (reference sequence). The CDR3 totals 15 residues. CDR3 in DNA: TGTGCCAGCAGCTTACCGACAGGGGTCGTAGAGACCCAGTACTTC. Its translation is CASSLPTGVVETQYF.

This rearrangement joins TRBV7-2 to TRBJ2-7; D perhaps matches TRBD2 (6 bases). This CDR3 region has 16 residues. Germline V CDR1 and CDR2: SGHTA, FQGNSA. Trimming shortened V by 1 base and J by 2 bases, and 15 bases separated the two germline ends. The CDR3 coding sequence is TGTGCCAGCAGCTTAGATGTCCGGGAGTACCCCTACGAGCAGTACTTC. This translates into CASSLDVREYPYEQYF.

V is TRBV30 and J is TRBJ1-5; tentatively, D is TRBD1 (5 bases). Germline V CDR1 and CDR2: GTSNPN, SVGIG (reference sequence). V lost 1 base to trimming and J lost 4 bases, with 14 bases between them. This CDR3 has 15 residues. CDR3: CAWSGYDGGNQPQHF. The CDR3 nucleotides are TGTGCCTGGAGTGGATACGACGGGGGAAATCAGCCCCAGCATTTT.

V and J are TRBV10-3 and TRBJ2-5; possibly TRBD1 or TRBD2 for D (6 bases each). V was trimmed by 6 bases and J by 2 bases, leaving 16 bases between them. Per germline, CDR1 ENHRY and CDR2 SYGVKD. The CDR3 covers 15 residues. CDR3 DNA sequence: TGTGCCATCAGCCCCGTCACAGGGAGGCAAGAGACCCAGTACTTC. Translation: CAISPVTGRQETQYF.

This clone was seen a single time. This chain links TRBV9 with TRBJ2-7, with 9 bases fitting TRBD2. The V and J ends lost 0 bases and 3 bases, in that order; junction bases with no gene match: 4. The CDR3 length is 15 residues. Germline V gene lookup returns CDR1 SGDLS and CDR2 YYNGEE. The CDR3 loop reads CASSVGTSVNYEQYF. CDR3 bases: TGTGCCAGCAGCGTAGGGACTAGCGTGAACTACGAGCAGTACTTC.

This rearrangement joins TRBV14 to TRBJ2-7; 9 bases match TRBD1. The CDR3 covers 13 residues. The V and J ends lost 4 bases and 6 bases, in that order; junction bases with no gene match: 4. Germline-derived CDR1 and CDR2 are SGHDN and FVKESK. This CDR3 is CASSPVDRGEQYF. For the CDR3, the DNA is TGTGCCAGCAGCCCCGTGGACAGGGGCGAGCAGTACTTC.